A single sample is the source of the 24 T cell receptor beta chains below, sequenced in a study of response to subunit inactivated influenza vaccine. TCRdb itself ran the RT-PCR reads through MiXCR, one entry per CDR3 protein. The sample yields about half a million distinct CDR3 sequences, about 25% seen once. The specimen comprised CD4+ T cells sorted from PBMCs, sampled 5 days after vaccination. Source of these receptors: a man over 45 who received an inactivated influenza vaccine.

This chain joins TRBV24-1 and TRBJ2-1; unclear D gene. The CDR3 extends over 15 amino acids. V lost 1 base and J lost 6, with 12 bases in between. Germline CDR1 and CDR2: KGHDR and SFDVKD. CDR3 region: CATSDLDFAGNEQFF. The CDR3 nucleotides read TGTGCCACCAGTGATTTAGACTTTGCCGGCAATGAGCAGTTCTTC.

The chain joins TRBV20-1 to TRBJ2-1; D gene ambiguous. The CDR3 runs to 13 residues. V was clipped by 6 bases and J by 5 bases, with 14 bases between them. Germline V gene data show CDR1 as DFQATT and CDR2 as SNEGSKA (reference sequence). The CDR3 here is CSAGPSGNNEQFF. The CDR3 nucleotides read TGCAGTGCAGGGCCATCAGGCAACAATGAGCAGTTCTTC.

In this sample, this clonotype turned up a few times. The chain recombines TRBV7-8 with TRBJ2-5, with 16 bases lining up with TRBD2. V shed 5 bases, J shed 12 bases, and the junction held 3 bases outside the gene matches. CDR3 length equals 13 residues. The V gene's germline CDR1 is SGHVS and CDR2 FQNEAQ. For the CDR3, the DNA is TGTGCCAGCAGCCACGGGACTAGCGGGGGGGAGTACTTC. Protein: CASSHGTSGGEYF. The full variable domain, completed using reference TRBV7-8 and TRBJ2-5, is GAGVSQSPRYKVAKRGQDVALRCDPISGHVSLFWYQQALGQGPEFLTYFQNEAQLDKSGLPSDRFFAERPEGSVSTLKIQRTQQEDSAVYLCASSHGTSGGEYFGPGTRLLVL.

The chain is built from TRBV7-9 and TRBJ2-1, with D maybe TRBD1 (5 bases). The CDR3 consists of 13 residues. V lost 5 bases and J 6 bases, leaving 11 bases between the germline ends. In germline, CDR1 is SEHNR, CDR2 FQNEAQ (reference sequence). The CDR3 DNA reads TGTGCCAGCAGCCCCACGACAGCCAATGAGCAGTTCTTC. It translates to CASSPTTANEQFF. Complete variable domain (other parts from reference TRBV7-9 and TRBJ2-1): DTGVSQNPRHKITKRGQNVTFRCDPISEHNRLYWYRQTLGQGPEFLTYFQNEAQLEKSRLLSDRFSAERPKGSFSTLEIQRTEQGDSAMYLCASSPTTANEQFFGPGTRLTVL.

This clonotype turned up a few times. This chain connects TRBV24-1 to TRBJ2-5, with 13 nucleotides matching TRBD2. CDR3 length equals 18 residues. Germline-derived CDR1 and CDR2 are KGHDR and SFDVKD. Trimming took 4 bases from V and 4 from J; bases not matched to a gene: 11. CDR3 nucleotide sequence: TGTGCCACCAGTGACCCGAGTCAACTAGCGGGGGGGCCAGAGACCCAGTACTTC. Protein product: CATSDPSQLAGGPETQYF.

The chain joins TRBV5-5 to TRBJ2-3; maybe TRBD1 (5 bases). V shed 0 bases and J shed 4 bases, with 12 bases lying between them. This CDR3 comprises 15 residues. Germline V lookup: CDR1 SGHKS, CDR2 YYEKEE (reference sequence). In nucleotides, the CDR3 is TGTGCCAGCAGCTTGGTAGTAGGGGTGGCAGATACGCAGTATTTT. Its protein is CASSLVVGVADTQYF. The complete variable domain, with remaining parts taken from reference TRBV5-5 and TRBJ2-3, reads DAGVTQSPTHLIKTRGQQVTLRCSPISGHKSVSWYQQVLGQGPQFIFQYYEKEERGRGNFPDRFSARQFPNYSSELNVNALLLGDSALYLCASSLVVGVADTQYFGPGTRLTVL.

This chain links TRBV4-2 with TRBJ2-4; D gene unclear. V dropped 3 bases and J dropped 1 base, with 10 bases sitting between them. The CDR3 runs 15 residues. CDR1 is LGHNA and CDR2 is YNFKEQ in the germline V gene. As DNA, the CDR3 is TGTGCCAGCAGCCATCAACGATGGGCCAAAAACATTCAGTACTTC. Translating gives CASSHQRWAKNIQYF.

This clonotype was counted between two and nine times. V and J are TRBV10-2 and TRBJ2-2; D is possibly TRBD2 (5 bases). Trimming left V 6 bases short and J 2 bases short, with 13 bases between. Germline-derived CDR1 and CDR2 are WSHSY and SAAADI. CDR3 length: 15 amino acids. CDR3 region: CASRGNSDNTGELFF. For the CDR3, the DNA is TGCGCCAGCAGAGGGAATAGCGACAACACCGGGGAGCTGTTTTTT.

The rearrangement links TRBV7-8 to TRBJ2-7; no reliable D call. Trimming removed 5 bases from V and 3 bases from J, with 14 bases in between. The germline CDR1 and CDR2 sequences are SGHVS and FQNEAQ. CDR3 length: 14 amino acids. CDR3 loop: CASSPAPRVYEQYF. CDR3 DNA sequence: TGTGCCAGCAGCCCCGCCCCTAGGGTCTACGAGCAGTACTTC.

This clonotype was seen repeatedly, ten times or more. This chain links TRBV28 with TRBJ1-4; 7 nucleotides match TRBD1. Germline V lookup: CDR1 MDHEN, CDR2 SYDVKM. J gave up 6 bases and V 5 bases, and 9 bases lay outside the gene matches. The length of the CDR3 is 15 residues. The chain's CDR3 is CASSLLTGDHEKLFF. The DNA of the CDR3 is TGTGCCAGCAGTCTACTCACAGGGGATCATGAAAAACTGTTTTTT.

There are a few counts of this clonotype. The V gene is TRBV12-3 or TRBV12-4, the J gene TRBJ1-5; D gene uncertain. The CDR3 totals 16 residues. The germline V and J ends were trimmed by 3 bases and 0 bases, with 12 bases remaining between them. Here the CDR3 reads CASSFRLRDSNQPQHF. For the CDR3, the DNA is TGTGCCAGCAGTTTTCGCCTGCGGGATAGCAATCAGCCCCAGCATTTT.

This clonotype has only a few counts. The V call is TRBV11-2, the J call TRBJ2-3; TRBD2 matches 9 bases. With 5 bases clipped from V and 1 base from J, the junction kept 13 bases outside the gene matches. The CDR3 is 18 residues long. Germline lookup yields CDR1 SGHAT and CDR2 FQNNGV. The CDR3 DNA sequence: TGTGCCAGCAGCCAAAGGACCCAGTTAGCGGGAGGCACAGATACGCAGTATTTT. It yields the protein CASSQRTQLAGGTDTQYF.

This clonotype has just a few counts. The chain is built from TRBV9 and TRBJ1-1, with 8 positions matching TRBD1. Germline V CDR1 and CDR2: SGDLS, YYNGEE. V gave up 4 bases and J gave up 4 bases; unmatched junction bases: 9. This CDR3 is built from 15 residues. CDR3 amino acids: CASSLDGQGGTEAFF. The CDR3 DNA follows: TGTGCCAGCAGCTTGGACGGACAGGGCGGCACTGAAGCTTTCTTT.

This clonotype has a handful of counts. The V gene is TRBV7-2, the J gene TRBJ1-4, with a tentative D call TRBD1 (6 bases). V lost 5 bases and J lost 7, with 14 bases in between. CDR3 size: 14 residues. Germline values: CDR1 SGHTA, CDR2 FQGNSA. CDR3 region: CASSPGAGSEKLFF. CDR3 nucleotides: TGTGCCAGCAGCCCAGGGGCAGGGAGTGAAAAACTGTTTTTT.

This chain connects TRBV5-1 to TRBJ1-5; weak D call: TRBD1 (5 bases). V dropped 0 bases and J dropped 5 bases, with 9 bases sitting between them. Looked up from germline, CDR1 is SGHRS and CDR2 is YFSETQ. The CDR3 covers 14 residues. CDR3 sequence: CASSLGQTYQPQHF. The CDR3 region has the DNA TGCGCCAGCAGCTTGGGACAGACTTATCAGCCCCAGCATTTT.

The sample holds a few counts of this clonotype. The chain carries TRBV11-1 and TRBJ2-6; D ambiguous. V lost 3 bases and J 0 bases, leaving 18 bases between the germline ends. Germline V lookup: CDR1 SGHAT, CDR2 FQDESV (reference sequence). This CDR3 has 19 residues. CDR3 sequence: CASSFHSWPVGSGANVLTF. CDR3 DNA sequence: TGTGCCAGCAGCTTTCACTCTTGGCCCGTGGGCTCTGGGGCCAACGTCCTGACTTTC. The complete variable domain, with remaining parts taken from reference TRBV11-1 and TRBJ2-6, reads EAEVAQSPRYKITEKSQAVAFWCDPISGHATLYWYRQILGQGPELLVQFQDESVVDDSQLPKDRFSAERLKGVDSTLKIQPAELGDSAMYLCASSFHSWPVGSGANVLTFGAGSRLTVL.

This clonotype has just one count. The V gene is TRBV12-3 or TRBV12-4, the J gene TRBJ1-1; the D gene is possibly TRBD1 (5 bases). Between the trimmed V and J ends, which lost 6 bases and 9 bases, there was a span of 20 bases. This CDR3 has 14 amino acids. CDR3 residues: CASSSPGGSLKAFF. Here the CDR3 DNA reads TGTGCCAGCAGCTCCCCGGGGGGGTCCCTCAAAGCTTTCTTT.

This clonotype has more than one count but fewer than ten. The genes are TRBV28 and TRBJ2-3, with D possibly matching TRBD2 (5 bases). Germline CDR1 is MDHEN and CDR2 is SYDVKM. The CDR3 sequence is 17 residues long. V lost 2 bases to trimming and J lost 0 bases, with 15 bases between them. The CDR3 spells CASSLERVAGSTDTQYF. CDR3 DNA sequence: TGTGCCAGCAGTTTAGAAAGGGTTGCGGGTAGCACAGATACGCAGTATTTT.

V gene TRBV7-2 combines with J gene TRBJ2-4; TRBD2 agrees at 12 bases. The germline V gene encodes CDR1 SGHTA and CDR2 FQGNSA. Unmatched junction bases numbered 4, after V lost 1 base and J lost 6 bases. This CDR3 region has 16 residues. The CDR3 loop is CASSLGLAGEGNIQYF. CDR3 coding DNA: TGTGCCAGCAGCTTAGGACTAGCGGGAGAGGGAAACATTCAGTACTTC.

This clonotype was observed a few times. The CDR3 region has the DNA TGTGCCAGCAGTTATCGGATAAACGAGCAGTACTTC. Translated: CASSYRINEQYF. The chain couples TRBV6-6 to TRBJ2-7; D ambiguous. The CDR3 has 12 residues. Trimming took off 3 bases at V and 5 bases at J, with 8 bases between the two ends. Looked up from germline, CDR1 is MNHNY and CDR2 is SVGAGI (reference sequence).

This clonotype has ten or more counts. The J gene is TRBJ2-3, the V gene TRBV12-3 or TRBV12-4; D gene uncertain. This CDR3 has 10 residues. The ends were cut back, 8 bases at V and 11 bases at J, with 11 bases in the middle. This chain's CDR3 is CASSIPLQYF. CDR3 nucleotide sequence: TGTGCCAGCTCGATCCCCCTGCAGTATTTT.

This clonotype was seen more than once but under ten times. The chain couples TRBV7-2 to TRBJ2-2; TRBD2 agrees at 7 bases. With 3 bases clipped from V and 5 bases from J, the junction kept 6 bases outside the gene matches. Germline-derived CDR1 and CDR2 are SGHTA and FQGNSA. The CDR3 has 15 residues. CDR3 DNA: TGTGCCAGCAGCTTGGGCGGGAGTGGAACCGGGGAGCTGTTTTTT. Translated, it gives CASSLGGSGTGELFF. The full variable domain, its missing parts supplied by reference TRBV7-2 and TRBJ2-2, is GAGVSQSPSNKVTEKGKDVELRCDPISGHTALYWYRQSLGQGLEFLIYFQGNSAPDKSGLPSDRFSAERTGGSVSTLTIQRTQQEDSAVYLCASSLGGSGTGELFFGEGSRLTVL.

This clonotype has a handful of counts. J is TRBJ2-3 and V is TRBV6-5; 7 bases map to TRBD2. The CDR3 runs to 17 residues. Trimming cost V 2 bases and J 1 base; bases outside gene matches: 9. The germline V gene has CDR1 MNHEY and CDR2 SVGAGI. The CDR3 region has the DNA TGTGCCAGCAGTTACGGCGGGGGAGTGGTGGGCACAGATACGCAGTATTTT. Translated, it gives CASSYGGGVVGTDTQYF.

This clonotype was counted a few times. The V call is TRBV5-1, the J call TRBJ1-4; D ambiguous. CDR3 size: 15 residues. Germline loops: CDR1 SGHRS, CDR2 YFSETQ. Trimming cost V 5 bases and J 1 base, with 12 bases left between them. CDR3 in amino acids: CASSPLSGTNEKLFF. The CDR3 DNA sequence: TGCGCCAGCAGTCCCTTGAGCGGAACTAATGAAAAACTGTTTTTT.